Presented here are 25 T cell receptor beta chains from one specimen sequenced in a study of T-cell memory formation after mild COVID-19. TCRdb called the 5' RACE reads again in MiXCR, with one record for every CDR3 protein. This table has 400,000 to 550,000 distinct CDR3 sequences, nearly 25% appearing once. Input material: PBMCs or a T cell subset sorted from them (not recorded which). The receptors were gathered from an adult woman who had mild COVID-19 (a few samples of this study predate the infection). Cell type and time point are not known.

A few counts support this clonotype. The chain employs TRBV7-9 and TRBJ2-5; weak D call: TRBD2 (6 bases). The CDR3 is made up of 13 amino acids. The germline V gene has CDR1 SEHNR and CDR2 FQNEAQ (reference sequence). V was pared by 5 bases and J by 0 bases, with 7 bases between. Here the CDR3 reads CASSGGYQETQYF. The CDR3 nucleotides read TGTGCCAGCAGCGGGGGGTACCAAGAGACCCAGTACTTC.

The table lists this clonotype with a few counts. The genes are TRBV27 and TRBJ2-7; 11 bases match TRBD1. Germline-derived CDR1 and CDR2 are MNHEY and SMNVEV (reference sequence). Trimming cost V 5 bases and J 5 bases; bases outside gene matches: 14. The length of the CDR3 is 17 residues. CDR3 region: CASSTPLRDRGSHEQYF. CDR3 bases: TGTGCCAGCAGTACGCCCCTCCGGGACAGGGGGTCCCACGAGCAGTACTTC.

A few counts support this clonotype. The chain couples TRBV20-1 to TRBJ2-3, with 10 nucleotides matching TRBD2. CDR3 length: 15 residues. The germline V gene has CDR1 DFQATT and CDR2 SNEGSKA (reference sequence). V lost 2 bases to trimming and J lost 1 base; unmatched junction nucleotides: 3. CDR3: CSARRSGRGTDTQYF. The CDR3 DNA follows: TGCAGTGCTAGAAGGAGCGGGAGGGGCACAGATACGCAGTATTTT.

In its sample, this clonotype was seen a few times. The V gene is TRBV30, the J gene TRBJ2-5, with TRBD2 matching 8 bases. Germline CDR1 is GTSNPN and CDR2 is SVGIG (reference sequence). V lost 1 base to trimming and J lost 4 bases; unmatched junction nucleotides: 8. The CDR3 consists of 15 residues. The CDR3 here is CAWSDGLARIETQYF. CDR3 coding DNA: TGTGCCTGGAGTGACGGACTAGCTCGTATAGAGACCCAGTACTTC.

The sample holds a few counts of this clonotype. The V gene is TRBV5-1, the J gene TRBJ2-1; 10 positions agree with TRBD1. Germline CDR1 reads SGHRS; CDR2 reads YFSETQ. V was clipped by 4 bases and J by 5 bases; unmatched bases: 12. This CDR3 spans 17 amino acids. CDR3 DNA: TGCGCCAGCAGCATTTTACCGGGACAGGGGTACAACAATGAGCAGTTCTTC. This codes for CASSILPGQGYNNEQFF.

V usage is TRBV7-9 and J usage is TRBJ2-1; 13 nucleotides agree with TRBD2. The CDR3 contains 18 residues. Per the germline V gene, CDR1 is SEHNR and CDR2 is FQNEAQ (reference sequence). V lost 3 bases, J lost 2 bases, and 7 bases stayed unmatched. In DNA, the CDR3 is TGTGCCAGCAGCTTTTTTCGGACTAGCGGGGGCACCTACAATGAGCAGTTCTTC. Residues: CASSFFRTSGGTYNEQFF.

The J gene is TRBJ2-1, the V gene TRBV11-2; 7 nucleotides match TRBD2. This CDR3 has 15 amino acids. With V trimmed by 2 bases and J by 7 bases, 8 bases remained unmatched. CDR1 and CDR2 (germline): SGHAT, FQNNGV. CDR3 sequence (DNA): TGTGCCAGCAGCTTAAATCAGGCTAGCGGTAATGAGCAGTTCTTC. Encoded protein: CASSLNQASGNEQFF.

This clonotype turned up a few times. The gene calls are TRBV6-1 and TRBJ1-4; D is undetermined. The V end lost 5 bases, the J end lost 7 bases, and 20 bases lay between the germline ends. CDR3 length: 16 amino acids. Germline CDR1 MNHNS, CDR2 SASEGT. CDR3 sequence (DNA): TGTGCCAGCAGTTTTTATTCGGCCCACCTTGGTGAAAAACTGTTTTTT. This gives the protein CASSFYSAHLGEKLFF.

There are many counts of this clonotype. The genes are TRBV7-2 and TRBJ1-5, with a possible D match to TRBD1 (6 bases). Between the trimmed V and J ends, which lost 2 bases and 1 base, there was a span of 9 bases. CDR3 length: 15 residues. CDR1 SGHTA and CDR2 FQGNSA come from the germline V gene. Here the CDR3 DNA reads TGTGCCAGCAGCTTACGCCAGGGGAGCAATCAGCCCCAGCATTTT. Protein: CASSLRQGSNQPQHF.

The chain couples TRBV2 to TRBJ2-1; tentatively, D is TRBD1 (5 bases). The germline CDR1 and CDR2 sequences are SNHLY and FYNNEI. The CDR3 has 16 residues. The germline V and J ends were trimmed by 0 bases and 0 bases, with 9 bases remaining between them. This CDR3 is CASSEAGPSSYNEQFF. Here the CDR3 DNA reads TGTGCCAGCAGTGAAGCGGGGCCGAGCTCCTACAATGAGCAGTTCTTC.

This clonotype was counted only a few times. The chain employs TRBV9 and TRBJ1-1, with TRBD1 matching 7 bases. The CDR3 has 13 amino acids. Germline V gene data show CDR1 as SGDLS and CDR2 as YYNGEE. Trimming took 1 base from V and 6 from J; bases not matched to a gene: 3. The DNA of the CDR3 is TGTGCCAGCAGCGTACAGACAGGGCCTGAAGCTTTCTTT. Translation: CASSVQTGPEAFF.

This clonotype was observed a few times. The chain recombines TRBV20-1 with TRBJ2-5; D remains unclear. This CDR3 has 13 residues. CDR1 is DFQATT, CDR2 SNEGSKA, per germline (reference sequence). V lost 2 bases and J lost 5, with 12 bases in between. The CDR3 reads CSARPSALETQYF. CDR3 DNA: TGCAGTGCTAGACCGAGCGCTCTGGAGACCCAGTACTTC.

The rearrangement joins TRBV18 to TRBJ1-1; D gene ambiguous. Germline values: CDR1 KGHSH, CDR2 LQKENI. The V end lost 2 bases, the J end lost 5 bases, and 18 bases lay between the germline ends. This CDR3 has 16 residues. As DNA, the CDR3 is TGTGCCAGCTCACCATTTGGCAGGACGGGAAGAACTGAAGCTTTCTTT. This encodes CASSPFGRTGRTEAFF.

The CDR3, as DNA: TGTGCCACCAGTGACGCTCTGGGGACTAGCGGGAGTATCGATGAGCAGTTCTTC. This translates into CATSDALGTSGSIDEQFF. The rearrangement joins TRBV24-1 to TRBJ2-1, with 14 bases identical to TRBD2. Germline assignment: CDR1 KGHDR and CDR2 SFDVKD. Trimming removed 4 bases from V and 8 bases from J; junction bases left unmatched: 12. CDR3 length equals 18 residues.

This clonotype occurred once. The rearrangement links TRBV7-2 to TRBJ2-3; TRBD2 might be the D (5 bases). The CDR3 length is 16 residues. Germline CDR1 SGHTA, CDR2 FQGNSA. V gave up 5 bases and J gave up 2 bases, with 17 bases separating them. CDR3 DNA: TGTGCCAGCAGCCGCAGACTACGTCAAGACACAGATACGCAGTATTTT. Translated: CASSRRLRQDTDTQYF. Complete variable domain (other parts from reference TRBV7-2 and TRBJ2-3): GAGVSQSPSNKVTEKGKDVELRCDPISGHTALYWYRQSLGQGLEFLIYFQGNSAPDKSGLPSDRFSAERTGGSVSTLTIQRTQQEDSAVYLCASSRRLRQDTDTQYFGPGTRLTVL.

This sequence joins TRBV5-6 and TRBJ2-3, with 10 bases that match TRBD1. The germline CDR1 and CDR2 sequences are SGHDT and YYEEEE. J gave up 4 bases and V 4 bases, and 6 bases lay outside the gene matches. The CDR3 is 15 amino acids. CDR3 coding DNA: TGTGCCAGCAGCCCTTGGACAGGGGGACCAGATACGCAGTATTTT. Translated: CASSPWTGGPDTQYF.

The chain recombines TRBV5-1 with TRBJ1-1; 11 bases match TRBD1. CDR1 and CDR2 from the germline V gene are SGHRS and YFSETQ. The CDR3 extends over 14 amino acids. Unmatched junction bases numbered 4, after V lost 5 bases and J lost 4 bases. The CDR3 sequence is CASRWGQGGTEAFF. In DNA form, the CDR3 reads TGCGCCAGCAGATGGGGACAGGGGGGCACTGAAGCTTTCTTT. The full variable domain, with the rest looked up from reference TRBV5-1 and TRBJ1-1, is KAGVTQTPRYLIKTRGQQVTLSCSPISGHRSVSWYQQTPGQGLQFLFEYFSETQRNKGNFPGRFSGRQFSNSRSEMNVSTLELGDSALYLCASRWGQGGTEAFFGQGTRLTVV.

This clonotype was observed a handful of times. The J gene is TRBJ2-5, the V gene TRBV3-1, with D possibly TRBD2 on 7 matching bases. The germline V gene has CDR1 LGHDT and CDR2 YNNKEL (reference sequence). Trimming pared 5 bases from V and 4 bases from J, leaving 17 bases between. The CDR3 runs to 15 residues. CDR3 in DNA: TGTGCCAGCAGCTGGGGAGGGGGGGCCACAGAGACCCAGTACTTC. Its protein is CASSWGGGATETQYF.

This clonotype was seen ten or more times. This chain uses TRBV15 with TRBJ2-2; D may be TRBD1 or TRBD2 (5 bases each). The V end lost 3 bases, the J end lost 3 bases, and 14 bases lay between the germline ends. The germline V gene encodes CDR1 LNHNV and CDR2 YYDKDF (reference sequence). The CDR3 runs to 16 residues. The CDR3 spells CATSSPGQGDTGELFF. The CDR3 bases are TGTGCCACCAGCAGCCCGGGGCAGGGAGACACCGGGGAGCTGTTTTTT.

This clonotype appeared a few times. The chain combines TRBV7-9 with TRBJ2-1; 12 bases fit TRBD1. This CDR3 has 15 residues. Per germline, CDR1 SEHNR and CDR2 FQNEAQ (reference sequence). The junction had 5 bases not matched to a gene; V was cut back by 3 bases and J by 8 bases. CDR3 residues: CASSFGTGGFDEQFF. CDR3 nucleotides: TGTGCCAGCAGCTTCGGGACAGGGGGCTTCGATGAGCAGTTCTTC. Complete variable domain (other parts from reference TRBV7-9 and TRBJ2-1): DTGVSQNPRHKITKRGQNVTFRCDPISEHNRLYWYRQTLGQGPEFLTYFQNEAQLEKSRLLSDRFSAERPKGSFSTLEIQRTEQGDSAMYLCASSFGTGGFDEQFFGPGTRLTVL.

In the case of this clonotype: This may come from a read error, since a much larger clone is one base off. The CDR3 coding sequence is TGTGCCAGCAGCCCCCGACAGGTCTACGAGCAGTACTTC. Protein product: CASSPRQVYEQYF. The chain couples TRBV5-6 to TRBJ2-7; D is possibly TRBD1 (6 bases). CDR3 length: 13 amino acids. Germline V CDR1 and CDR2: SGHDT, YYEEEE. V was clipped by 4 bases and J by 3 bases, with 11 bases between them.

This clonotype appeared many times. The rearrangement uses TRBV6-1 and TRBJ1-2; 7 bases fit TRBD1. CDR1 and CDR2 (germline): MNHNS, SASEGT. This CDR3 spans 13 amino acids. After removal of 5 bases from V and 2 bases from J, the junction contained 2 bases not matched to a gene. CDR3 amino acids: CASSSTGNYGYTF. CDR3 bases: TGTGCCAGCAGTTCGACAGGGAACTATGGCTACACCTTC.

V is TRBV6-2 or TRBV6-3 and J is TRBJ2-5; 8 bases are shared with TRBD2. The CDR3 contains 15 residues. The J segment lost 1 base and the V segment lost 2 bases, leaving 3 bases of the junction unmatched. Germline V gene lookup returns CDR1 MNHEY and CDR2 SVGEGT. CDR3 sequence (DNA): TGTGCCAGCAGTTACCTTAGCGGGGTCCAAGAGACCCAGTACTTC. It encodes CASSYLSGVQETQYF.

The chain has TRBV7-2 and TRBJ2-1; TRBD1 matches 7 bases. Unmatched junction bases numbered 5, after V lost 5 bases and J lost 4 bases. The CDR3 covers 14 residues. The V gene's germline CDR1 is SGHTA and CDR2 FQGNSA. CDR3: CASSEGQPYNEQFF. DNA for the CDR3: TGTGCCAGCAGCGAGGGACAGCCATACAATGAGCAGTTCTTC.

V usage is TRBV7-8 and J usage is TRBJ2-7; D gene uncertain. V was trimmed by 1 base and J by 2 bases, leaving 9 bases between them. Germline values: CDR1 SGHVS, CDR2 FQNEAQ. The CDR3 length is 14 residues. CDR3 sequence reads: CASSLERVAYEQYF. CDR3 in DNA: TGTGCCAGCAGCTTAGAAAGGGTAGCCTACGAGCAGTACTTC.